The T cell receptor (beta chain) under discussion was sequenced for a study of T cell responses to AZD1222 COVID-19 vaccine. Broader study findings: Regions 160-218 and 743-854 dominated among vaccine-associated CD4 TCRs spanning spike.

The germline gives CDR1 LNHNV, CDR2 YYDKDF (reference sequence). The CDR3 spans 13 residues. The V and J ends lost 4 bases and 4 bases respectively, with 10 bases between them. Second-dose schedules of about 4 or about 12 weeks were combined. The table came from immunoSEQ multiplex PCR; TCRdb's copy has only in-frame clones and leaves some out. The profile shows 95,000 to 100,000 clones, around 85% of them singletons. As to this clone: What it binds is unknown.

The chain employs TRBV15 and TRBJ1-1, with a weak D call TRBD1 (5 bases). The TCR sequence derives from an adult who received the AZD1222 COVID-19 vaccine. Sequences were derived from peripheral blood, sampled 28 days after the second AZD1222 dose. The CDR3 DNA follows: TGTGCCACCAGCAAGGGGCCGAGCACTGAAGCTTTCTTT. This sequence encodes CATSKGPSTEAFF.